The rows below give T cell receptor beta chains drawn from one sample of a study of lymphopenia after photon versus proton radiotherapy. Assay: immunoSEQ multiplex PCR; the TCRdb copy retains only in-frame clones and omits some. Of roughly 57,000 clones listed, about 83% are singletons. Here the sequenced sample was peripheral blood, taken from a patient treated with photon-based radiotherapy. Receptors were obtained from a man in his fifties with gastric cancer. CDR3s include the opening cysteine and the closing phenylalanine or tryptophan.

V,J,CDR3
TRBV6-1,TRBJ2-5,CASSGSGTYQETQYF
TRBV6-5,TRBJ2-7,CASLKGYEQYF
TRBV29-1,TRBJ1-4,CSVYTGDEKLFF
TRBV19,TRBJ2-7,CASTSPGHLGGEQYF
TRBV7-8,TRBJ2-5,CASSPLDGRETQYF
TRBV4-1,TRBJ2-7,CASSQVGDEQYF
TRBV6-5,TRBJ1-2,CASSFRATMGGYTF
TRBV10-3,TRBJ2-3,CAISEKREWNTDTQYF
TRBV19,TRBJ2-7,CASSLAGGPFSSYEQYF
TRBV5-1,TRBJ2-5,CASSPRTRGGGETQYF
TRBV6-5,TRBJ1-2,CASSSLGTGDRGYTF
TRBV19,TRBJ2-3,CASRDGPSTDTQYF
TRBV19,TRBJ2-1,CASSPFSGSTNEQFF
TRBV28,TRBJ2-3,CASSFSFDRTDTQYF
TRBV5-8,TRBJ2-7,CASNVGVRYEQYF
TRBV4-3,TRBJ2-7,CASSQEWGLAAISYEQYF
TRBV28,TRBJ2-1,CASTRPYNEQFF
TRBV19,TRBJ2-1,CASSPSDNEQFF
TRBV28,TRBJ2-5,CASSYDPKDSLQETQYF
TRBV6-1,TRBJ2-7,CASSDRAGDEQYF
TRBV18,TRBJ1-1,CASSLGTGTTEAFF
TRBV10-3,TRBJ2-7,CAISKAHQTGSYEQYF
TRBV7-9,TRBJ2-3,CASSLARTDTQYF
TRBV5-4,TRBJ2-1,CALKAGGLTNEQFF
TRBV2,TRBJ1-5,CASSLDRAPNQPQHF
TRBV7-2,TRBJ1-1,CASSLLGQNTEAFF
TRBV5-3,TRBJ1-5,CARSLTSNQPQHF
TRBV2,TRBJ2-1,CASTPGRQGNYNEQFF
TRBV23-1,TRBJ2-1,CASSHDLGPCSYNEQFF
TRBV6-5,TRBJ2-2,CAIKRTGGTGELFF
TRBV11-1,TRBJ1-2,CASSQGRGYGYTF
TRBV6-1,TRBJ2-7,CASTRTLAGSYEQYF